This T cell receptor (beta chain) was sequenced in a study of persistence of HIV-infected CD4 T cells (dated by TCRdb to 2019 to 2021). Describing the broader study: The study isolated CMV- and HIV-1 Gag-responding CD4+ T cells from ART-treated individuals to examine antigen-driven clonal expansion of HIV-1-infected cells. Peripheral blood samples of up to about 200 mL were taken at multiple time points, with the exception of a couple of participants who underwent leukapheresis at a single time point. In the cross-participant TCR cluster analysis, 8 participants were included for CMV and 6 or 7 participants were included for Gag. The median time the participants had spent on suppressive ART was approximately eight years. The clonality of all cells in each sorted population was assessed by TCRbeta sequencing, whereas the clonality of infected cells was assessed by proviral sequencing. Here is what the overall study found, with its caveats: Enrichment of degenerate expanded CDR3beta sequences was found in antigen-responding cells, suggesting convergent selection of CD4+ responses to CMV and Gag. Significantly lower TCRbeta richness was observed in CMV- and Gag-responding cells than in anti-CD3/anti-CD28-responding cells, and higher oligoclonality was observed in CMV-responding cells than in CD3/CD28-stimulated and Gag-responding cells. Within the same sorted populations, how oligoclonal the TCRs were correlated with how oligoclonal the proviruses were. Bulk TCR analyses could not be limited to the rare CMV-responding cells that actually contained HIV-1 proviruses. Only a small number of individuals took part in the study, and only a limited range of antigens was tested.

After removal of 6 bases from V and 0 bases from J, the junction retains 0 bases not matched to a gene. The germline V gene provides CDR1 WSHSY and CDR2 SAAADI. The CDR3 has 13 amino acids, counting the end cysteine and phenylalanine. Of all the DNA, just the CDR3 is kept, 39 bases in frame from base 1. The sample's treatment or condition label is to be understood as: suppressive antiretroviral therapy. Lysates of CMV-infected fibroblasts were used at 9 to 10 ug/mL for cell stimulation. Memory populations depleted of antigen-responding cells were obtained by sorting nonresponding CD40L-negative CD69-negative CD45RO-high memory CD4+ T cells. Participants were HIV-1-infected adults who started suppressive ART during chronic infection. For at least 4 years, participants had undetectable plasma HIV-1 RNA, below 50 copies/mL. To be included, a participant needed positive CMV serology and a CD4+ T cell count above 400 cells/uL. Before stimulation, PBMCs were isolated using density centrifugation and depleted of CD8+ T cells. For more than 15 hours, the CD8-depleted PBMCs were stimulated with anti-CD28/CD49d costimulation, a CD40-blocking antibody, and enfuvirtide to prevent new infections. Cell sorting was performed on a Beckman Coulter MoFlo Legacy or XDP sorter, and dead cells were excluded with propidium iodide. The QIAamp DNA Mini Kit was used for genomic DNA extraction from samples above one million cells, and the Quick-DNA Microprep Kit was used otherwise.

TCRbeta repertoires were sequenced from genomic DNA with the immunoSEQ hsTCRB assay version 4 in survey mode. For TCRbeta sequencing, genomic DNA was diluted to 10 ng/uL, and up to roughly 1 ug was used per sample. Concerning the study's data processing: TCRbeta data were analyzed in ImmunoSeq Analyzer 3.0, with diversity computed on productive nucleotide rearrangements. The improved Chao index was used to estimate lower-bound TCR diversity, and the Gini coefficient was used to estimate clonality using the Immunarch R package. Different nucleotide rearrangements encoding the same CDR3beta amino acid sequence were treated as distinct clonotypes. Differential abundance analysis identified TCRbeta sequences significantly enriched in antigen-responding cells relative to anti-CD3/anti-CD28-activated cells. GLIPH2 clustered TCRs by predicted peptide-MHC specificity, both within individual participants and across merged participant data sets. The table comes from immuneACCESS by way of TCRdb, which keeps in-frame sequences with V and J called. Part of the clones is missing from these tables; in studies checked, under half for an unresolved V gene and the rest for unknown reasons. From that table come the V and J calls and clone size; the DNA was used to work out D and trimming. This sample holds 25,000 to 35,000 clones; around four fifths were observed only once. The ten largest clonotypes hold roughly 0.8% of the sample.

Points on this clone: Which antigen it targets is not known. No much larger clone is present one base from it, and per-base qualities are unavailable.

The specimen comprised CD4+ T cells sorted from PBMCs after approximately 19-hour stimulation, sampled from a patient who received antiretroviral therapy. This sample's cell subset or site label indicates: CD40L-CD69- CD45RO-high memory CD4 T cells not responding to CMV lysate. The V and J genes are TRBV10-2 and TRBJ2-7; TRBD1 matches 9 bases in the middle. The TCR was taken from an adult woman with HIV who was CMV-seropositive. This receptor carries the CDR3 CASRTGGSYEQYF. At the DNA level, the sequence is TGCGCCAGCAGGACAGGGGGCTCCTACGAGCAGTACTTC.